One sample yielded the 10 T cell receptor beta chains listed below, sequenced in a study of T-cell reconstitution after alpha-beta-depleted transplantation in children. Unique molecular identifiers were used to barcode this TCRbeta library. Each CDR3 protein is one row after TCRdb ran MiXCR on the PCR reads. The sample has roughly 110,000 distinct CDR3 sequences; 10% are singletons. Sequenced material: PBMCs, taken before TCRalphabeta/CD19-depleted stem cell transplant. The receptors shown here come from a boy between 2 and 10 years old with acute lymphoblastic leukemia, due to receive a stem cell transplant.

This clonotype was seen a few times. The rearrangement uses TRBV6-5 and TRBJ1-2, with 12 bases aligning to TRBD1. CDR3 length: 16 amino acids. Germline V gives CDR1 MNHEY, CDR2 SVGAGI. V was pared by 0 bases and J by 3 bases, with 2 bases of the junction left unmatched. The CDR3 DNA sequence: TGTGCCAGCAGTTACTCTTGGGACAGGGGGCACTATGGCTACACCTTC. Encoded protein: CASSYSWDRGHYGYTF.

This clonotype was seen repeatedly, ten times or more. The rearrangement links TRBV5-1 to TRBJ1-5, with a weak D call TRBD1 (5 bases). Trimming cost V 0 bases and J 3 bases, with 10 bases left between them. Germline CDR1 is SGHRS and CDR2 is YFSETQ. The CDR3 length is 15 residues. This CDR3 is CASSLGTTDNQPQHF. The CDR3 DNA follows: TGCGCCAGCAGCTTGGGGACGACAGACAATCAGCCCCAGCATTTT.

There are many counts of this clonotype. This chain connects TRBV12-3 or TRBV12-4 to TRBJ1-1; 11 nucleotides match TRBD1. The CDR3 has 14 amino acids. Unmatched junction bases numbered 5, after V lost 7 bases and J lost 4 bases. The CDR3 DNA reads TGTGCCAGCAACCTAGGACAGGGGGCCACTGAAGCTTTCTTT. Its protein is CASNLGQGATEAFF.

V gene TRBV18 combines with J gene TRBJ1-5, with D tentatively TRBD1 (6 bases). Germline CDR1 reads KGHSH; CDR2 reads LQKENI. CDR3 length: 15 residues. V lost 1 base and J 5 bases, leaving 12 bases between the germline ends. CDR3 loop: CASSPQQGKDQPQHF. For the CDR3, the DNA is TGTGCCAGCTCACCACAACAGGGAAAGGATCAGCCCCAGCATTTT.

This clonotype has more than one count but fewer than ten. This chain uses TRBV16 with TRBJ2-7; D possibly matches TRBD1 or TRBD2 (5 bases each). Trimming cost V 5 bases and J 5 bases, with 16 bases left between them. This CDR3 is 14 amino acids long. CDR1 is KGHSY and CDR2 is FQNENV in the germline V gene. The CDR3: CASSTTGPGHEQYF. In DNA, the CDR3 is TGTGCCAGCAGCACCACGGGGCCGGGCCACGAGCAGTACTTC.

This clonotype was observed many times. At one end the junction does not follow the germline gene, possibly because of a read error. The chain couples TRBV12-3 or TRBV12-4 to TRBJ2-3; tentative D call: TRBD2 (6 bases). The length of the CDR3 is 16 residues. Here the CDR3 DNA reads TGTGCCAGCAGTCTAGCGACAGCTAGCGTAACAGATACGCAGTATTTT. Residues: CASSLATASVTDTQYF.

This clonotype came up many times. The CDR3 region is CASSRVPLRAEAFF. The DNA for the CDR3 is TGTGCCAGCTCCCGGGTCCCCCTTCGAGCTGAAGCTTTCTTT. The chain carries TRBV25-1 and TRBJ1-1; D ambiguous. The ends were cut back, 8 bases at V and 6 bases at J, with 19 bases in the middle. Germline CDR1 is MGHDK and CDR2 is SYGVNS. The CDR3 has 14 amino acids.

This clonotype was counted at least ten times. The chain joins TRBV7-2 to TRBJ2-7, with 10 positions matching TRBD1. There are 14 residues in the CDR3. Germline CDR1 reads SGHTA; CDR2 reads FQGNSA. With 5 bases clipped from V and 3 bases from J, the junction kept 4 bases outside the gene matches. The CDR3 region has the DNA TGTGCCAGCAGCCCCGGGACAGGGGACTACGAGCAGTACTTC. This encodes CASSPGTGDYEQYF.

This clonotype was detected only a few times. The V and J genes are TRBV15 and TRBJ2-7, with D possibly TRBD1 on 5 matching bases. Germline V gives CDR1 LNHNV, CDR2 YYDKDF (reference sequence). The CDR3 totals 14 residues. The germline V and J ends were trimmed by 0 bases and 12 bases, with 18 bases remaining between them. The CDR3 nucleotides read TGTGCCACCAGCAGAGATCCACAGGAAAGAAGGCGGTACTTC. Amino acid sequence: CATSRDPQERRRYF.

The sample holds many counts of this clonotype. J is TRBJ1-5 and V is TRBV7-9, with D tentatively TRBD1 (6 bases). Germline V gene data show CDR1 as SEHNR and CDR2 as FQNEAQ (reference sequence). This CDR3 comprises 15 residues. V shed 5 bases and J shed 0 bases, with 11 bases lying between them. DNA for the CDR3: TGTGCCAGCAGCAGCGCAGGGGATAGCAATCAGCCCCAGCATTTT. Amino acid sequence: CASSSAGDSNQPQHF.